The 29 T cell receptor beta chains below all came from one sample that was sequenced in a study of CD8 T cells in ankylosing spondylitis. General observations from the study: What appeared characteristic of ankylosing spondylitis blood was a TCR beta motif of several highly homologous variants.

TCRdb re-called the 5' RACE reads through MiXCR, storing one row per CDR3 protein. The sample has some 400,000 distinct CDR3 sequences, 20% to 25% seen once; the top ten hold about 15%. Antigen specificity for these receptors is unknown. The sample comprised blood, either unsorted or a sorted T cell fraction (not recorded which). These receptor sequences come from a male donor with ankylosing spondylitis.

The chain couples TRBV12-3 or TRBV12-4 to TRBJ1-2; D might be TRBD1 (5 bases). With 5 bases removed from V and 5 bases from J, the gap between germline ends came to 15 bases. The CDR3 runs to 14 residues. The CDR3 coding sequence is TGTGCCAGCAGTAATCCGGGACGGGGGTATGGCTACACCTTC. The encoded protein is CASSNPGRGYGYTF.

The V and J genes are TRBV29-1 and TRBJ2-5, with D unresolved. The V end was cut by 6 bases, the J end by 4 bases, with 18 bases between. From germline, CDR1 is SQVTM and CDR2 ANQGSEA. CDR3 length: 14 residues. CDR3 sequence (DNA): TGCAGCGTGTCCGGCGCGGCAGGATTAGAGACCCAGTACTTC. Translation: CSVSGAAGLETQYF.

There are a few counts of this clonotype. CDR3 sequence reads: CASTPTSGSTDTQYF. CDR3 bases: TGTGCCAGCACCCCCACTAGCGGGAGTACAGATACGCAGTATTTT. V and J are TRBV12-3 or TRBV12-4 and TRBJ2-3; TRBD2 matches 11 bases. Trimming cost V 7 bases and J 3 bases; bases outside gene matches: 6. The CDR3 has 15 residues.

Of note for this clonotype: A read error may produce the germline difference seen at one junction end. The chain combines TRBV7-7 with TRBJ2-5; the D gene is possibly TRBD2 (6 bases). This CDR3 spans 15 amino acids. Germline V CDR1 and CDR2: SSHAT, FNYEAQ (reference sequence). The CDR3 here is CASSSAGGLGETQYF. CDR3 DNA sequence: TGTGCTAGCAGCTCCGCAGGAGGGCTTGGGGAGACCCAGTACTTC.

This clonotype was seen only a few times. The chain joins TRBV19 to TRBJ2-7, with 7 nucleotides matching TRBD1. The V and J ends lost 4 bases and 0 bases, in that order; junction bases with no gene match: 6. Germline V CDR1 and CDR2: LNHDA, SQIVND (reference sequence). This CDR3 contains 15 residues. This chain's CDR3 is CASSTYRTGSYEQYF. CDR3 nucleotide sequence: TGTGCCAGTAGTACCTATCGGACAGGCTCCTACGAGCAGTACTTC.

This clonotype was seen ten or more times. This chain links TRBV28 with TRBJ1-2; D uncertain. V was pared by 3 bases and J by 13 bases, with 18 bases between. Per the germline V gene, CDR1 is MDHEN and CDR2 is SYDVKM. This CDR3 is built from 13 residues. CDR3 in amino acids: CASSFTDLPASTF. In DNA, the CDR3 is TGTGCCAGCAGTTTTACGGACCTCCCGGCTTCCACCTTC.

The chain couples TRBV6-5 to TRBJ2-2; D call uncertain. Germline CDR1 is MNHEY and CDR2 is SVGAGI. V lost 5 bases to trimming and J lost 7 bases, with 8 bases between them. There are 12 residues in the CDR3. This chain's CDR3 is CASSTSYGELFF. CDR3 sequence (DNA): TGTGCCAGCAGTACGTCATACGGGGAGCTGTTTTTT.

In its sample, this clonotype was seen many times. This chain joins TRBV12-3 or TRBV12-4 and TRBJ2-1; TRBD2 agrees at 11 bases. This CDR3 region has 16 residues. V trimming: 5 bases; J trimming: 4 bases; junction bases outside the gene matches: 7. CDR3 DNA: TGTGCCAGCAGTGACTATAGCGGGAGGGAGTACAATGAGCAGTTCTTC. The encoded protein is CASSDYSGREYNEQFF.

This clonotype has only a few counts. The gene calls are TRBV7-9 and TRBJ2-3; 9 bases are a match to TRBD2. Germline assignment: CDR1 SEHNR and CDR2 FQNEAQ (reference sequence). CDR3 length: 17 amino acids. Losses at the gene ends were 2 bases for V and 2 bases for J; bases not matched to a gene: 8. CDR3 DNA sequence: TGTGCCAGCAGCTTAACCCCCGGCGGGGGGGTCACAGATACGCAGTATTTT. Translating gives CASSLTPGGGVTDTQYF. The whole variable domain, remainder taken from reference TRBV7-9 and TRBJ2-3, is DTGVSQNPRHKITKRGQNVTFRCDPISEHNRLYWYRQTLGQGPEFLTYFQNEAQLEKSRLLSDRFSAERPKGSFSTLEIQRTEQGDSAMYLCASSLTPGGGVTDTQYFGPGTRLTVL.

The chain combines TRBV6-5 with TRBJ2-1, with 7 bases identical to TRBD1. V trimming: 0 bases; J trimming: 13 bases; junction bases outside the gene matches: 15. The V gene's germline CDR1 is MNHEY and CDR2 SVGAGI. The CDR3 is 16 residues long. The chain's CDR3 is CASSYSRDSHKGGQFF. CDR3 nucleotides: TGTGCCAGCAGTTACTCGAGGGACAGCCACAAGGGCGGTCAGTTCTTC.

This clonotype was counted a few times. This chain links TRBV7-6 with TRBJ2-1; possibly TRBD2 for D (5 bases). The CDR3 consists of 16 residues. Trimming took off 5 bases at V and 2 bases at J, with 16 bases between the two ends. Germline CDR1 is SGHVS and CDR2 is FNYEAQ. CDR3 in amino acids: CASSRIPGSTYNEQFF. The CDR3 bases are TGTGCCAGCAGCCGAATTCCGGGATCCACCTACAATGAGCAGTTCTTC.

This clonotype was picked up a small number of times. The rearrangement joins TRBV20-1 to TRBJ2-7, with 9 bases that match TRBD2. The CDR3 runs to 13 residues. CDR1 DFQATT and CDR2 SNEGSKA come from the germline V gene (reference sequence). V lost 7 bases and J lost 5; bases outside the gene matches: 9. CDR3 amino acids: CSGQTSGVNEQYF. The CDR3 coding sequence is TGCAGTGGCCAGACTAGCGGTGTGAACGAGCAGTACTTC.

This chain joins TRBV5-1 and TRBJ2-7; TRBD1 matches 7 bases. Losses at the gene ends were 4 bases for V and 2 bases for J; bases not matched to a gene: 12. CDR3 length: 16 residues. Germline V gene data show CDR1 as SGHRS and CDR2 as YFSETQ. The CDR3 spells CASSANAGTATYEQYF. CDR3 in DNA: TGCGCCAGCAGCGCAAATGCCGGGACAGCTACCTACGAGCAGTACTTC. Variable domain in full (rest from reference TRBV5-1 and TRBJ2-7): KAGVTQTPRYLIKTRGQQVTLSCSPISGHRSVSWYQQTPGQGLQFLFEYFSETQRNKGNFPGRFSGRQFSNSRSEMNVSTLELGDSALYLCASSANAGTATYEQYFGPGTRLTVT.

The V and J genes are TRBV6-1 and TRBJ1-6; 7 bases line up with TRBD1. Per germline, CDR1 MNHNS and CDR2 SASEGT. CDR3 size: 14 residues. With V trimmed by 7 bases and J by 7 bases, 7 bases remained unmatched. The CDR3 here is CASNRQGGNSPLHF. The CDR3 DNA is TGTGCCAGCAATCGACAGGGAGGGAATTCACCCCTCCACTTT.

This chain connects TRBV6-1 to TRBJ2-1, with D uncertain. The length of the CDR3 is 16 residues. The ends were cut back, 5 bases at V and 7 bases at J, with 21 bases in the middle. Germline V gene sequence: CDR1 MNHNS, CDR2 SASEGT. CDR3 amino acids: CASSQKRYPGGNEQFF. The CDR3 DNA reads TGTGCCAGCAGTCAAAAGCGCTACCCCGGTGGAAATGAGCAGTTCTTC.

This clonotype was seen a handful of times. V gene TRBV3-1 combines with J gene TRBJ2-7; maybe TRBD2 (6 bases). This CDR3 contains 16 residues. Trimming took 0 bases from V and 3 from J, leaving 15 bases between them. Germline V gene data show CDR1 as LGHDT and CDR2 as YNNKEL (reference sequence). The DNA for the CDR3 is TGTGCCAGCAGCCAAGATGTGGTAGCGGCAGTCTACGAGCAGTACTTC. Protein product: CASSQDVVAAVYEQYF.

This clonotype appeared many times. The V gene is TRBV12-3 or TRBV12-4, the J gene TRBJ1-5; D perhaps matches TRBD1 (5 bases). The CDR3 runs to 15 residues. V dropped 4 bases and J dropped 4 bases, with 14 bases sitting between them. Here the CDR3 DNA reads TGTGCCAGCAGTTCCGGACAAGGAAGAAATCAGCCCCAGCATTTT. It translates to CASSSGQGRNQPQHF.

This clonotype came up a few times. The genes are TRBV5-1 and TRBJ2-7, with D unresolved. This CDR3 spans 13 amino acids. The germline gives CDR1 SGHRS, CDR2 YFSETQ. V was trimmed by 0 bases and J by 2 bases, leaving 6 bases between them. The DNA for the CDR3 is TGCGCCAGCAGCTTGGGGCTAACCTACGAGCAGTACTTC. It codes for CASSLGLTYEQYF.

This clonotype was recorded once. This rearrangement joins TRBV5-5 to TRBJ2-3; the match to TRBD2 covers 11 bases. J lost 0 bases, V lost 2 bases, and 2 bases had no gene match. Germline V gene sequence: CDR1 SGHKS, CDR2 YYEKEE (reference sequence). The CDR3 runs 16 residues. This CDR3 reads CASSFRLAGSTDTQYF. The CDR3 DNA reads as TGTGCCAGCAGCTTCAGACTAGCGGGGAGCACAGATACGCAGTATTTT.

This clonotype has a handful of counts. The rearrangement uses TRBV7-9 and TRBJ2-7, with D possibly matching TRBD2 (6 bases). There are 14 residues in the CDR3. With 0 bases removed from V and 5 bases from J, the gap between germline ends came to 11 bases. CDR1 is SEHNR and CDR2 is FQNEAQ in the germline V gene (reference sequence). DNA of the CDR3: TGTGCCAGCAGCTTAGCAGGTAGCGGCCACGAGCAGTACTTC. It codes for CASSLAGSGHEQYF.

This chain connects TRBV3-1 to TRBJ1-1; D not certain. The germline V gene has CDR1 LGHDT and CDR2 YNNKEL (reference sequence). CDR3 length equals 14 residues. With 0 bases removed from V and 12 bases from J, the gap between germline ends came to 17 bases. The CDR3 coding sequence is TGTGCCAGCAGCCAAGATGGAGCAGCCGGAGGAACTTTCTTT. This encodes CASSQDGAAGGTFF.

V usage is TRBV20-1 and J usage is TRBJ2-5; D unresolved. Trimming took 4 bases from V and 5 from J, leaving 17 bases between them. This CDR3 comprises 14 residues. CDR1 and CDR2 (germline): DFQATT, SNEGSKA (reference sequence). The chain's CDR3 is CSATRRAVGETQYF. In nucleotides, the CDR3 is TGCAGTGCTACGAGACGAGCTGTCGGGGAGACCCAGTACTTC.

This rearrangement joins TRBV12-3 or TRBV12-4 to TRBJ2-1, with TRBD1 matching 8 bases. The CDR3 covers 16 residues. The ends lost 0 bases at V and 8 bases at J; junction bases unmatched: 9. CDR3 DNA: TGTGCCAGCAGTTTAGCCGGGACAGGTGTATTCGATGAGCAGTTCTTC. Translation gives CASSLAGTGVFDEQFF.

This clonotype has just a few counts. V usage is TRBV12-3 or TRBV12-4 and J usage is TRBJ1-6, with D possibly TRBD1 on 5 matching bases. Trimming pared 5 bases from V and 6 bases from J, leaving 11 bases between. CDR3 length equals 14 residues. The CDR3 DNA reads TGTGCCAGCAGTGAGCGGGGGATTAATTCACCCCTCCACTTT. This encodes CASSERGINSPLHF.

The CDR3 reads CASSLVGNPYNEQFF. The CDR3 DNA sequence: TGTGCCAGCAGTTTAGTCGGGAACCCCTACAATGAGCAGTTCTTC. The chain recombines TRBV12-3 or TRBV12-4 with TRBJ2-1; possibly TRBD2 for D (5 bases). V shed 1 base and J shed 2 bases, with 9 bases lying between them. The CDR3 runs to 15 residues.

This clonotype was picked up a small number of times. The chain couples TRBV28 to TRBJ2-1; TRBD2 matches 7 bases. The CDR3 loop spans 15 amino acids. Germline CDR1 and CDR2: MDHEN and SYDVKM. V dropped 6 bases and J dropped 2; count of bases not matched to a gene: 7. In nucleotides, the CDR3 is TGTGCCAGCAGCCCTAGCGGTCTCCCCTACAATGAGCAGTTCTTC. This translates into CASSPSGLPYNEQFF.

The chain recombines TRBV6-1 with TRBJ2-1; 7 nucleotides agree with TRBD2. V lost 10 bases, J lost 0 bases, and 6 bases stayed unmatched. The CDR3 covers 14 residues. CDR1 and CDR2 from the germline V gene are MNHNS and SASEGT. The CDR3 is CATRLANSYNEQFF. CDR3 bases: TGTGCCACCCGACTAGCCAACTCCTACAATGAGCAGTTCTTC.

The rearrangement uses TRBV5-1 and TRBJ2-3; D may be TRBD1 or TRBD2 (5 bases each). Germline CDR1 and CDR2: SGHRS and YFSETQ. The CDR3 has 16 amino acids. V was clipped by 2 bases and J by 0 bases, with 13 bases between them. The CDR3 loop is CASSFGGSDSTDTQYF. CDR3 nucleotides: TGCGCCAGCAGCTTTGGGGGTAGCGATAGCACAGATACGCAGTATTTT.

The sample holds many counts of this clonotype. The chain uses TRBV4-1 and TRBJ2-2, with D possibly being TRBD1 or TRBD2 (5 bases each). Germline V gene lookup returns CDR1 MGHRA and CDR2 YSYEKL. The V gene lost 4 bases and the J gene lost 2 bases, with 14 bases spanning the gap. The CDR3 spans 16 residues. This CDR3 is CASSLSGTHNTGELFF. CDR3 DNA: TGCGCCAGCAGCCTCTCCGGGACCCACAACACCGGGGAGCTGTTTTTT.